This is a list of T cell receptor beta chains from one sample in a study of T cells after yellow fever vaccination. Via MiXCR, TCRdb re-called the 5' RACE reads, giving one row per CDR3 protein. In the table there are 300,000 to 400,000 distinct CDR3 sequences, over 8% of which are singletons. Sequencing was performed on PBMCs, taken on the day of the first yellow fever vaccination. The receptors shown here come from a man between 18 and 29 years old who received the YFV17D yellow fever vaccine. Both conserved end residues are part of each CDR3. The order of the fields is D gene, clone size, CDR3 length, V gene, J gene, CDR3 protein, CDR3 DNA. The D gene is left open where the match is weak. Part of the rows lack a size; the others show once, few, many or a class for expanded clones.

.,many,14,TRBV7-2,TRBJ2-3,CASSLGISTDTQYF,TGTGCCAGCAGCTTGGGGATCAGCACGGATACGCAGTATTTT
.,few,11,TRBV5-1,TRBJ2-5,CASNRKETQYF,TGCGCCAGCAATCGTAAGGAGACCCAGTACTTC
.,few,12,TRBV15,TRBJ1-5,CATSRGGQPQHF,TGTGCCACCAGCAGAGGCGGTCAGCCCCAGCATTTT
.,.,16,TRBV7-9,TRBJ2-3,CASSPRGGESTDTQYF,TGTGCCAGCAGCCCTAGAGGAGGGGAGAGCACAGATACGCAGTATTTT
.,many,11,TRBV27,TRBJ2-3,CASSLGYTQYF,TGTGCCAGCAGTTTAGGGTATACGCAGTATTTT
TRBD2,few,15,TRBV10-2,TRBJ2-7,CASLPSLAGGHEQYF,TGCGCCAGCCTACCCAGTCTAGCGGGGGGGCACGAGCAGTACTTC
TRBD1,many,13,TRBV27,TRBJ2-3,CASQGAGTDTQYF,TGTGCCAGCCAGGGGGCCGGCACAGATACGCAGTATTTT
TRBD2,.,16,TRBV4-3,TRBJ2-5,CASSQGSGGHQETQYF,TGCGCCAGCAGCCAAGGTAGCGGGGGTCACCAAGAGACCCAGTACTTC
.,few,13,TRBV20-1,TRBJ1-5,CSARGGSNQPQHF,TGCAGTGCTAGAGGAGGTAGCAATCAGCCCCAGCATTTT
TRBD1,few,16,TRBV7-9,TRBJ1-2,CASSPILGTGNYGYTF,TGTGCCAGCAGCCCCATTTTGGGGACAGGGAACTATGGCTACACCTTC
.,few,16,TRBV6-5,TRBJ2-7,CASSYSKSPGPYEQYF,TGTGCCAGCAGTTACTCGAAGTCTCCAGGCCCCTACGAGCAGTACTTC
.,many,15,TRBV6-6,TRBJ2-6,CASSLRPSGANVLTF,TGTGCCAGCAGTCTGCGCCCCTCTGGGGCCAACGTCCTGACTTTC
.,.,13,TRBV7-2,TRBJ2-5,CASSWQGKETQYF,TGTGCCAGCAGCTGGCAGGGGAAAGAGACCCAGTACTTC
.,few,16,TRBV28,TRBJ1-4,CASNPQDTQGWEKLFF,TGTGCCAGCAACCCCCAAGACACCCAGGGGTGGGAAAAACTGTTTTTT
.,.,13,TRBV20-1,TRBJ1-1,CSATPVGITEAFF,TGCAGTGCAACCCCCGTTGGTATCACTGAAGCTTTCTTT
.,many,14,TRBV5-1,TRBJ1-2,CASSLGQDNYGYTF,TGCGCCAGCAGCTTGGGGCAGGACAACTATGGCTACACCTTC
TRBD1,many,14,TRBV28,TRBJ1-1,CASSLGGDSEEAFF,TGTGCCAGCAGTTTAGGCGGGGACAGCGAGGAAGCTTTCTTT
.,many,17,TRBV5-1,TRBJ1-3,CASSLSPLGVSGNTIYF,TGCGCCAGCAGCTTGTCACCCCTCGGTGTCTCTGGAAACACCATATATTTT
TRBD2,.,17,TRBV27,TRBJ2-7,CASSRLPGTSAFYEQYF,TGTGCCAGCAGTCGACTCCCCGGGACTAGCGCCTTCTACGAGCAGTACTTC
TRBD2,few,18,TRBV5-1,TRBJ2-5,CASSSSGTSGDRGETQYF,TGCGCCAGCAGCTCTTCCGGGACTAGCGGGGATAGGGGAGAGACCCAGTACTTC
.,many,15,TRBV6-1,TRBJ2-7,CASSPYPRGTYEQYF,TGTGCCAGCAGTCCATACCCCAGGGGCACCTACGAGCAGTACTTC
TRBD1,few,15,TRBV7-6,TRBJ2-1,CASSLRAGGRNEQFF,TGTGCCAGCAGCTTAAGGGCAGGGGGTCGGAATGAGCAGTTCTTC
.,many,13,TRBV5-1,TRBJ2-5,CASSLGVFETQYF,TGCGCCAGCAGCTTGGGGGTGTTCGAGACCCAGTACTTC
TRBD2,.,15,TRBV29-1,TRBJ2-1,CSVPIGLAAYNEQFF,TGCAGCGTTCCCATTGGACTAGCGGCCTACAATGAGCAGTTCTTC
.,.,13,TRBV6-1,TRBJ1-1,CASSARGNTEAFF,TGTGCCAGCAGTGCCAGGGGGAACACTGAAGCTTTCTTT
TRBD1,many,16,TRBV4-3,TRBJ1-2,CASSQVLDRGDYGYTF,TGCGCCAGCAGCCAAGTCCTGGACAGGGGCGACTATGGCTACACCTTC
TRBD2,.,14,TRBV15,TRBJ2-1,CATLSGGARNEQFF,TGTGCCACCCTCAGCGGGGGGGCCAGGAATGAGCAGTTCTTC
TRBD2,.,16,TRBV5-1,TRBJ2-5,CASSLGAAGGIETQYF,TGCGCCAGCAGCTTGGGAGCAGCGGGGGGGATCGAGACCCAGTACTTC
TRBD1,few,13,TRBV18,TRBJ1-2,CASSQGVENGYTF,TGTGCCAGCTCCCAGGGGGTTGAGAATGGCTACACCTTC
.,.,14,TRBV27,TRBJ1-6,CASSNGPGVSPLHF,TGTGCCAGCAGCAATGGTCCTGGGGTGTCACCCCTCCACTTT
.,.,16,TRBV9,TRBJ1-3,CASSLQTGISGNTIYF,TGTGCCAGCAGCCTTCAAACAGGGATCTCTGGAAACACCATATATTTT
.,.,14,TRBV5-1,TRBJ1-3,CASSFGTAGNTIYF,TGCGCCAGCAGCTTCGGAACAGCCGGAAACACCATATATTTT
.,.,15,TRBV7-2,TRBJ1-6,CASSLAFHYNSPLHF,TGTGCCAGCAGCTTAGCATTCCACTATAATTCACCCCTCCACTTT
.,few,13,TRBV7-2,TRBJ1-1,CASSLGAGQRAFF,TGTGCCAGCAGCTTAGGGGCAGGGCAAAGGGCTTTCTTT
.,many,17,TRBV7-3,TRBJ1-5,CASSLTSFGSVHQPQHF,TGTGCCAGCAGCTTAACCAGTTTTGGGTCGGTTCATCAGCCCCAGCATTTT
TRBD1,many,16,TRBV2,TRBJ2-2,CASSLTGGQNTGELFF,TGTGCCAGCAGCCTGACAGGGGGCCAGAACACCGGGGAGCTGTTTTTT
TRBD2,.,15,TRBV9,TRBJ2-1,CASSARTSGGNEQFF,TGTGCCAGCAGCGCCCGGACTAGCGGGGGCAATGAGCAGTTCTTC
TRBD1,few,12,TRBV5-1,TRBJ1-1,CASSWGQSEAFF,TGCGCCAGCAGCTGGGGACAGAGTGAAGCTTTCTTT
TRBD1,.,14,TRBV20-1,TRBJ2-2,CSAMRQGNTGELFF,TGCAGTGCTATGCGACAGGGAAACACCGGGGAGCTGTTTTTT
.,many,16,TRBV7-2,TRBJ1-1,CASSLGYDGRDTEAFF,TGTGCCAGCAGCTTAGGGTACGACGGTCGTGACACTGAAGCTTTCTTT
.,few,12,TRBV20-1,TRBJ1-2,CSARTENYGYTF,TGCAGTGCCAGGACAGAGAACTATGGCTACACCTTC
TRBD1,.,14,TRBV5-1,TRBJ2-1,CASSSDRIYNEQFF,TGCGCCAGCAGCTCGGACAGGATCTACAATGAGCAGTTCTTC
.,few,16,TRBV28,TRBJ2-3,CASRESGGWGTDTQYF,TGTGCCAGCAGAGAATCTGGCGGTTGGGGTACAGATACGCAGTATTTT
.,.,15,TRBV5-1,TRBJ2-7,CASSLDGRSSYEQYF,TGCGCCAGCAGCTTGGACGGCAGAAGCTCCTACGAGCAGTACTTC
.,many,14,TRBV20-1,TRBJ1-5,CSATSGGSNQPQHF,TGCAGTGCTACCTCGGGGGGGAGCAATCAGCCCCAGCATTTT
.,once,14,TRBV10-2,TRBJ1-5,CASREGSANQPQHF,TGCGCCAGCAGAGAAGGGTCGGCTAATCAGCCCCAGCATTTT
TRBD1,.,13,TRBV6-6,TRBJ1-1,CASSYGTGTEAFF,TGTGCCAGCAGTTATGGGACAGGCACTGAAGCTTTCTTT
TRBD2,many,13,TRBV5-5,TRBJ2-5,CASRVTSGSTQYF,TGTGCCAGCAGGGTGACTAGCGGCAGCACCCAGTACTTC
.,.,13,TRBV10-1,TRBJ1-1,CASSMTRGTEAFF,TGCGCCAGCAGTATGACCCGGGGTACTGAAGCTTTCTTT
.,many,12,TRBV6-5,TRBJ1-1,CASSYSLGEAFF,TGTGCCAGCAGTTACTCACTGGGCGAAGCTTTCTTT
TRBD1,.,17,TRBV6-5,TRBJ1-5,CASSYGPGQGPNQPQHF,TGTGCCAGCAGTTACGGTCCGGGACAGGGGCCCAATCAGCCCCAGCATTTT
.,few,14,TRBV3-1,TRBJ2-1,CASSHELVLGEQFF,TGTGCCAGCAGCCACGAACTAGTTCTGGGTGAGCAGTTCTTC
.,.,17,TRBV4-3,TRBJ2-2,CASSQVGGVFGTGELFF,TGCGCCAGCAGCCAAGTCGGTGGTGTTTTCGGCACCGGGGAGCTGTTTTTT
TRBD1,few,16,TRBV6-5,TRBJ1-1,CASSYARGGANTEAFF,TGTGCCAGCAGTTACGCCCGAGGGGGCGCGAACACTGAAGCTTTCTTT
.,.,12,TRBV20-1,TRBJ2-5,CSAKGPGETQYF,TGCAGTGCTAAGGGACCTGGGGAGACCCAGTACTTC